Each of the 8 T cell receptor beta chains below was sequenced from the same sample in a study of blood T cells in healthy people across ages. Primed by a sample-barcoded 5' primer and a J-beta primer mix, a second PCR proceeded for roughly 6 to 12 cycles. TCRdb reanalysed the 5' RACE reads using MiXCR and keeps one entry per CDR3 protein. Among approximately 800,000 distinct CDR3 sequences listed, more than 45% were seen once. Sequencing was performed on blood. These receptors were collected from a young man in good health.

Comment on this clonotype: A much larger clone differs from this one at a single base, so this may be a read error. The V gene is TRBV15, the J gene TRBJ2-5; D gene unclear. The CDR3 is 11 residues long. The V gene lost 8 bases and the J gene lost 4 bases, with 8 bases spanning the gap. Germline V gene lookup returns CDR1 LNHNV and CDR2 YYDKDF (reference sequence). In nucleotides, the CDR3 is TGTGCCACCCGCAATCCAGAGACCCAGTACTTC. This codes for CATRNPETQYF.

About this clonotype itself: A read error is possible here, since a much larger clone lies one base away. The CDR3 DNA reads as TGTGCCTGCAAACTCTTACAGGGGGGCAAAAACATTCAGTACTTC. As protein: CACKLLQGGKNIQYF. This chain links TRBV28 with TRBJ2-4; 8 bases match TRBD1. In germline, CDR1 is MDHEN, CDR2 SYDVKM. Trimming took 11 bases from V and 3 from J; bases not matched to a gene: 12. CDR3 size: 15 residues. Filled out from reference TRBV28 and TRBJ2-4, the complete variable domain reads DVKVTQSSRYLVKRTGEKVFLECVQDMDHENMFWYRQDPGLGLRLIYFSYDVKMKEKGDIPEGYSVSREKKERFSLILESASTNQTSMYLCACKLLQGGKNIQYFGAGTRLSVL.

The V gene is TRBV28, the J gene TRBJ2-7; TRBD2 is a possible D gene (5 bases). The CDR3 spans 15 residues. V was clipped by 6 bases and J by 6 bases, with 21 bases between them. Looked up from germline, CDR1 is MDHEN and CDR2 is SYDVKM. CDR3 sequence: CASRRGLSLRREQYF. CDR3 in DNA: TGTGCCAGCAGGCGTGGACTCTCCCTTCGTCGCGAGCAGTACTTC. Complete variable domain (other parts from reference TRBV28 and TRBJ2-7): DVKVTQSSRYLVKRTGEKVFLECVQDMDHENMFWYRQDPGLGLRLIYFSYDVKMKEKGDIPEGYSVSREKKERFSLILESASTNQTSMYLCASRRGLSLRREQYFGPGTRLTVT.

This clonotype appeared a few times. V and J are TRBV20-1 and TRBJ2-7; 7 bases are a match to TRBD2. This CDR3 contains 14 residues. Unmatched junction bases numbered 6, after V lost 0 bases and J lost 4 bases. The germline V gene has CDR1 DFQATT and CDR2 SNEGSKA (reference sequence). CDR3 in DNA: TGCAGTGCTAGAGAGGCCAGCGGGAATTACGAGCAGTACTTC. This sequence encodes CSAREASGNYEQYF.

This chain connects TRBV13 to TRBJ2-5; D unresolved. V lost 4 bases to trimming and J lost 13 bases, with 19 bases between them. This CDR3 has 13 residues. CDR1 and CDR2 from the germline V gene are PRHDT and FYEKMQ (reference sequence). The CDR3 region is CASSSTPRSQVYF. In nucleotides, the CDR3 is TGTGCCAGCAGCTCAACCCCGCGGAGCCAGGTGTACTTC.

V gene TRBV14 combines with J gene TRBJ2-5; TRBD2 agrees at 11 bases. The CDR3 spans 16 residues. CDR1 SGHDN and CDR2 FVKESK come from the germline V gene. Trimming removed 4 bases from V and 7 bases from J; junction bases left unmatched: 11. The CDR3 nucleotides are TGTGCCAGCAGCCCCTTTACCGGGACTAGCGGAGGGACCCAGTACTTC. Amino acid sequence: CASSPFTGTSGGTQYF.

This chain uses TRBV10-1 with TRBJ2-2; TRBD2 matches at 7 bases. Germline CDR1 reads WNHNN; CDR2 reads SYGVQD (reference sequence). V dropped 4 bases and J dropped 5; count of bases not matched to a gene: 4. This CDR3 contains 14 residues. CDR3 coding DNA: TGCGCCAGCAGTGGAGCGGGGCTTACCGGGGAGCTGTTTTTT. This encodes CASSGAGLTGELFF.

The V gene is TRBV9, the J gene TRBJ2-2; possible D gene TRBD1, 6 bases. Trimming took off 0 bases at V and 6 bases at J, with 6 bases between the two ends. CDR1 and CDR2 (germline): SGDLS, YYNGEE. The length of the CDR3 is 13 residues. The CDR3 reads CASSVGGPGELFF. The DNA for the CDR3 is TGTGCCAGCAGCGTAGGGGGGCCCGGGGAGCTGTTTTTT.